This T cell receptor beta chain was documented in a study of T cell repertoires in cytomegalovirus infection (dated by TCRdb to between 2018 and 2021). Looking at the study overall: The peptide stimulations were aimed at well-studied HLA-B-restricted epitopes as well as recently identified HLA-C-restricted CMV epitopes, whose presentation resists viral immunomodulation. Donor HLA type was relevant to the analysis, because carriage of CMV infection together with the matching HLA type was indicated by public TCR beta signatures. The full study reports these points: The ex vivo response was dominated by HLA-C-restricted CMV-specific TCR beta clonotypes, which also provided the single most frequent clonotype in two of eight donors. Carriers of CMV infection plus the relevant HLA type were discriminated by the cumulative frequency of public TCR beta family members in the study cohort and in an independent approximately 360-donor cohort.

This clonotype was found a few times. The antigen this receptor binds is unknown. No base-level quality is on record; no much larger clone is a single base apart. From the cysteine through the phenylalanine, the CDR3 covers 14 amino acids. Only CDR3 DNA is held: 42 bases, read in frame from base 1. A distance of 6 bases separates the germline ends of V and J, which lose 1 base and 1 base respectively. For CDR1 and CDR2, the germline V gene lists MNHNS and SASEGT. TCRdb records Illumina HiSeq 1500 as the sequencer. TCRdb's own reprocessing of the public reads used fastp at Q25 and MiXCR and kept productive beta chains. Each entry is one CDR3 protein sequence, shown with its most common DNA and genes. This sample gives approximately 910,000 distinct CDR3 sequences in total; around 30% of them show up just once. The ten largest make up roughly an eighth of the sample. The sample's treatment or condition label, in plain terms: in vitro stimulation with specific CMV peptide epitopes to enrich CMV-specific T cells.

Sequenced material: cultured CD8+ T cells from PBMCs, taken from culture after CMV antigen stimulation. The chain is encoded by TRBV6-1 joined to TRBJ2-3; the D gene lacks a confident call. The source is a human donor in good health (CMV status not recorded). Some clones in this sample may be carry-over from other donors' samples. At the DNA level, the sequence is TGTGCCAGCAGTGAAGGAGAGGGCACAGATACGCAGTATTTT. It is translated as CASSEGEGTDTQYF.